The 21 T cell receptor beta chains below all came from one sample that was sequenced in a study of cytomegalovirus exposure and HLA in healthy donors. The PCR was carried out with 60 Vbeta primers and 13 Jbeta primers. Assay: immunoSEQ multiplex PCR; the TCRdb copy retains only in-frame clones and omits some. Of more than 65,000 clones detected, roughly two thirds appear once; the ten largest clones hold about 6.9%. The sequencing input was PBMCs. The receptors were gathered from a woman aged 50 to 60 in good health and CMV-seropositive.

J is TRBJ2-3 and V is TRBV4-1; TRBD2 agrees at 15 bases. The CDR3 is made up of 17 amino acids. With 3 bases clipped from V and 3 bases from J, the junction kept 4 bases outside the gene matches. The germline gives CDR1 MGHRA, CDR2 YSYEKL. CDR3 sequence reads: CASSHLGLAGGTDTQYF. In nucleotides, the CDR3 is TGCGCCAGCAGCCACCTAGGACTAGCGGGGGGGACAGATACGCAGTATTTT.

This chain links TRBV6-1 with TRBJ1-1; D is perhaps TRBD1 (5 bases). CDR3 length equals 14 residues. Trimming cost V 3 bases and J 6 bases, with 14 bases left between them. Germline assignment: CDR1 MNHNS and CDR2 SASEGT. The CDR3 DNA reads as TGTGCCAGCAGTGAGGCCCAGGGCGAGTCTGAAGCTTTCTTT. It translates to CASSEAQGESEAFF.

DNA of the CDR3: TGCGCCAGCAGCCAAGTCGGAGAGACAGGGCAAGAGACCCAGTACTTC. Its protein product is CASSQVGETGQETQYF. V and J are TRBV4-1 and TRBJ2-5; 7 nucleotides match TRBD1. There are 16 residues in the CDR3. In germline, CDR1 is MGHRA, CDR2 YSYEKL. Trimming at V came to 1 base and at J to 2 bases, leaving 7 bases not matched to a gene.

This clone was seen just once. This chain joins TRBV7-3 and TRBJ2-7; TRBD1 aligns across 7 bases. The V and J ends lost 5 bases and 4 bases, in that order; junction bases with no gene match: 11. The CDR3 sequence is 15 residues long. The germline V gene encodes CDR1 SGHTA and CDR2 FQGTGA. DNA for the CDR3: TGTGCCAGCAGCCAATCTGGGACAGAGGAGTACGAGCAGTACTTC. Amino acids: CASSQSGTEEYEQYF.

This clone has just one count. The rearrangement joins TRBV6-1 to TRBJ2-3, with TRBD2 matching 11 bases. CDR1 is MNHNS and CDR2 is SASEGT in the germline V gene. The CDR3 spans 14 residues. V lost 8 bases to trimming and J lost 6 bases; unmatched junction nucleotides: 7. CDR3 DNA sequence: TGTGCCAGCGGGACTAGCGGTATGTTTGATACGCAGTATTTT. Protein product: CASGTSGMFDTQYF.

The V and J genes are TRBV5-6 and TRBJ2-5; D is possibly TRBD2 (5 bases). CDR1 is SGHDT, CDR2 YYEEEE, per germline. The V end lost 1 base, the J end lost 4 bases, and 8 bases lay between the germline ends. The CDR3 totals 13 residues. CDR3 nucleotide sequence: TGTGCCAGCAGCTTGTGGAGGAGAGAGACCCAGTACTTC. Protein: CASSLWRRETQYF.

The chain recombines TRBV15 with TRBJ1-5; perhaps TRBD1 as D (5 bases). Per the germline V gene, CDR1 is LNHNV and CDR2 is YYDKDF (reference sequence). CDR3 size: 18 residues. The V gene lost 1 base and the J gene lost 1 base, with 17 bases spanning the gap. DNA of the CDR3: TGTGCCACCAGCAGAGGCGGGGGGGGTTCGAGGAGCAATCAGCCCCAGCATTTT. The encoded protein is CATSRGGGGSRSNQPQHF.

The genes are TRBV4-1 and TRBJ1-1; possibly TRBD1 for D (5 bases). The length of the CDR3 is 14 residues. Between the trimmed V and J ends, which lost 1 base and 1 base, there was a span of 7 bases. Looked up from germline, CDR1 is MGHRA and CDR2 is YSYEKL. The CDR3 spells CASSQGGRNTEAFF. Written as DNA, the CDR3 is TGCGCCAGCAGCCAAGGGGGCAGGAACACTGAAGCTTTCTTT.

V and J are TRBV19 and TRBJ2-1, with 13 bases aligning to TRBD2. Germline values: CDR1 LNHDA, CDR2 SQIVND (reference sequence). V lost 3 bases to trimming and J lost 9 bases; unmatched junction nucleotides: 8. The CDR3 totals 16 residues. DNA for the CDR3: TGTGCCAGTAGTATCGGCACTAGCGGGGGGGCCGGTGAGCAGTTCTTC. It translates to CASSIGTSGGAGEQFF.

This clone was recorded a few times. This chain connects TRBV13 to TRBJ2-5; tentative D call: TRBD1 (5 bases). Trimming removed 5 bases at V and 4 bases at J, with 11 bases between. The CDR3 totals 13 residues. The germline gives CDR1 PRHDT, CDR2 FYEKMQ (reference sequence). CDR3 DNA: TGTGCCAGCAGCCCCATGGGGCGAGAGACCCAGTACTTC. It specifies CASSPMGRETQYF.

The J gene is TRBJ2-3, the V gene TRBV4-1, with a weak D call TRBD2 (5 bases). The ends were cut back, 2 bases at V and 5 bases at J, with 11 bases in the middle. CDR3 length equals 14 residues. Germline V gives CDR1 MGHRA, CDR2 YSYEKL. For the CDR3, the DNA is TGCGCCAGCAGCCAATTGAGCGGATTAGATACGCAGTATTTT. Translation gives CASSQLSGLDTQYF.

The chain couples TRBV6-6 to TRBJ1-2; D remains ambiguous. Germline V lookup: CDR1 MNHNY, CDR2 SVGAGI (reference sequence). V was trimmed by 0 bases and J by 0 bases, leaving 8 bases between them. The CDR3 covers 15 residues. CDR3 bases: TGTGCCAGCAGTTACTCTTACAGAGCTAACTATGGCTACACCTTC. Encoded protein: CASSYSYRANYGYTF.

This clone was detected only once. The chain is built from TRBV18 and TRBJ1-6, with D possibly TRBD1 on 5 matching bases. Germline V CDR1 and CDR2: KGHSH, LQKENI. This CDR3 is built from 16 residues. Trimming pared 0 bases from V and 7 bases from J, leaving 13 bases between. The DNA for the CDR3 is TGTGCCAGCTCACCACCCCTCAGGACAACGAATTCACCCCTCCACTTT. It codes for CASSPPLRTTNSPLHF.

The J gene is TRBJ2-7, the V gene TRBV10-3; no clear D gene. Germline lookup yields CDR1 ENHRY and CDR2 SYGVKD. The ends were cut back, 0 bases at V and 1 base at J, with 7 bases in the middle. This CDR3 has 14 amino acids. The DNA for the CDR3 is TGTGCCATCAGTGAGTCCCCGGGTTCCTACGAGCAGTACTTC. Its protein product is CAISESPGSYEQYF.

The sample holds one count of this clone. The chain recombines TRBV5-1 with TRBJ2-3; D perhaps matches TRBD1 (5 bases). From germline, CDR1 is SGHRS and CDR2 YFSETQ. The CDR3 totals 15 residues. V was cut by 1 base and J by 8 bases, with 17 bases left in between. The CDR3 bases are TGCGCCAGCAGCTTGTCCCAGGGCGGCGCAGGTACGCAGTATTTT. Its protein is CASSLSQGGAGTQYF.

V is TRBV7-3 and J is TRBJ2-1; 11 positions match TRBD1. Germline-derived CDR1 and CDR2 are SGHTA and FQGTGA. Trimming cost V 5 bases and J 7 bases; bases outside gene matches: 7. The CDR3 is made up of 15 amino acids. The CDR3 sequence is CASSGQGAGWNEQFF. The CDR3 region has the DNA TGTGCCAGCAGCGGACAGGGGGCCGGGTGGAATGAGCAGTTCTTC.

This chain links TRBV9 with TRBJ1-2, with TRBD1 identical over 7 bases. The trim removed 0 bases at V and 2 bases at J, leaving 7 bases unmatched. CDR3 size: 16 residues. The germline gives CDR1 SGDLS, CDR2 YYNGEE. CDR3: CASSVDNTGANYGYTF. CDR3 coding DNA: TGTGCCAGCAGCGTAGATAATACAGGGGCAAACTATGGCTACACCTTC.

This chain's CDR3 is CASSLVGAGYTF. The CDR3 DNA is TGTGCCAGCAGCTTAGTAGGGGCAGGCTACACCTTC. This rearrangement joins TRBV7-2 to TRBJ1-2; tentatively, D is TRBD1 (5 bases). Germline lookup yields CDR1 SGHTA and CDR2 FQGNSA. The CDR3 has 12 residues. V was shortened by 1 base and J by 8 bases, with 8 bases between the two germline ends.

The chain is built from TRBV6-1 and TRBJ2-2; TRBD2 matches at 8 bases. The CDR3 consists of 15 residues. Germline loops: CDR1 MNHNS, CDR2 SASEGT. J lost 6 bases, V lost 3 bases, and 6 bases had no gene match. This chain's CDR3 is CASSDIGGAPGELFF. The DNA for the CDR3 is TGTGCCAGCAGTGATATCGGGGGGGCCCCCGGGGAGCTGTTTTTT.

The V and J genes are TRBV6-4 and TRBJ2-2; D is perhaps TRBD2 (5 bases). The CDR3 runs 13 residues. Germline CDR1 MRHNA, CDR2 SNTAGT. The V end was cut by 4 bases, the J end by 3 bases, with 6 bases between. The CDR3 DNA reads as TGTGCCAGCAGTGTTAGCGACACCGGGGAGCTGTTTTTT. Residues: CASSVSDTGELFF.

This clone has just a few counts. This chain uses TRBV7-2 with TRBJ2-3; 9 nucleotides agree with TRBD2. Germline loops: CDR1 SGHTA, CDR2 FQGNSA. The CDR3 is 16 amino acids. Unmatched junction bases numbered 8, after V lost 5 bases and J lost 2 bases. DNA for the CDR3: TGTGCCAGCAGCATAGGGGCGGGAGGGTACACAGATACGCAGTATTTT. Its translation is CASSIGAGGYTDTQYF.